These 22 T cell receptor beta chains share one sample of origin, sequenced in a study of cytomegalovirus exposure and HLA in healthy donors. The PCR contained 60 Vbeta and 13 Jbeta primers. The table came from immunoSEQ multiplex PCR; TCRdb's copy has only in-frame clones and leaves some out. The data show about 150,000 clones, approximately 75% seen once. The sample taken for sequencing was PBMCs. The receptors were gathered from a man in his forties or fifties in good health and CMV-seropositive.

J is TRBJ2-3 and V is TRBV2; a weak D match, TRBD2 (6 bases). The V end lost 7 bases, the J end lost 6 bases, and 17 bases lay between the germline ends. The CDR3 has 14 residues. CDR1 is SNHLY and CDR2 is FYNNEI in the germline V gene. CDR3 region: CASTPGLPPDTQYF. CDR3 nucleotides: TGTGCCAGCACCCCGGGACTCCCCCCGGATACGCAGTATTTT.

The chain recombines TRBV11-1 with TRBJ2-7; TRBD2 aligns across 9 bases. After removal of 6 bases from V and 3 bases from J, the junction contained 6 bases not matched to a gene. The germline V gene encodes CDR1 SGHAT and CDR2 FQDESV (reference sequence). The CDR3 is 14 residues long. This CDR3 is CASSSTSGYYEQYF. The CDR3 coding sequence is TGTGCCAGCAGTTCGACTAGCGGATACTACGAGCAGTACTTC.

V is TRBV19 and J is TRBJ2-7; 9 bases are shared with TRBD1. V shed 6 bases, J shed 6 bases, and the junction held 6 bases outside the gene matches. Germline CDR1 is LNHDA and CDR2 is SQIVND (reference sequence). The CDR3 contains 13 residues. CDR3 loop: CASSFGTGSEQYF. In DNA, the CDR3 is TGTGCCAGTAGCTTCGGGACAGGGAGCGAGCAGTACTTC.

This clone was observed a handful of times. V usage is TRBV5-1 and J usage is TRBJ1-2; a weak D match, TRBD1 (5 bases). V dropped 3 bases and J dropped 7 bases, with 13 bases sitting between them. The CDR3 spans 13 residues. From germline, CDR1 is SGHRS and CDR2 YFSETQ. Here the CDR3 DNA reads TGCGCCAGCAGCTCCTCAGGGATGGGTGGCTACACCTTC. Its translation: CASSSSGMGGYTF.

DNA of the CDR3: TGTGCCAGCTCCCGAGATGCGGGAAGCACAGATACGCAGTATTTT. Translated, it gives CASSRDAGSTDTQYF. V usage is TRBV6-4 and J usage is TRBJ2-3; D may be TRBD2 (6 bases). Per the germline V gene, CDR1 is MRHNA and CDR2 is SNTAGT. Trimming stripped 8 bases from V and 0 bases from J, with 15 bases between. The CDR3 covers 15 residues.

This chain uses TRBV4-1 with TRBJ2-7; 7 bases match TRBD1. CDR1 and CDR2 (germline): MGHRA, YSYEKL. With V trimmed by 0 bases and J by 1 base, 3 bases remained unmatched. The CDR3 has 15 amino acids. This CDR3 reads CASSQEWDSSYEQYF. CDR3 bases: TGCGCCAGCAGCCAAGAATGGGACAGTTCCTACGAGCAGTACTTC.

The gene calls are TRBV5-1 and TRBJ1-1, with 8 bases fitting TRBD1. CDR3 length: 16 amino acids. Germline V gene data show CDR1 as SGHRS and CDR2 as YFSETQ. Losses at the gene ends were 4 bases for V and 4 bases for J; bases not matched to a gene: 12. In DNA form, the CDR3 reads TGCGCCAGCAGCGCCGCTCGGACAGGGAAGGGCACTGAAGCTTTCTTT. This encodes CASSAARTGKGTEAFF.

CDR3: CASSIAGTSGGYSTDTQYF. The DNA for the CDR3 is TGTGCCAGTAGTATCGCCGGGACTAGCGGGGGCTATAGCACAGATACGCAGTATTTT. This rearrangement joins TRBV19 to TRBJ2-3; 14 bases are shared with TRBD2. In germline, CDR1 is LNHDA, CDR2 SQIVND (reference sequence). The V and J ends lost 3 bases and 0 bases, in that order; junction bases with no gene match: 8. The CDR3 length is 19 residues.

The chain uses TRBV7-8 and TRBJ2-1, with unresolved D. Trimming left V 7 bases short and J 8 bases short, with 9 bases between. Looked up from germline, CDR1 is SGHVS and CDR2 is FQNEAQ. The CDR3 loop spans 11 amino acids. The CDR3 loop is CASTQTHEQFF. CDR3 nucleotides: TGTGCCAGCACCCAGACACATGAGCAGTTCTTC.

V gene TRBV6-5 combines with J gene TRBJ2-5, with D unclear. The CDR3 runs to 11 residues. V was clipped by 4 bases and J by 7 bases, with 7 bases between them. The germline V gene has CDR1 MNHEY and CDR2 SVGAGI. The chain's CDR3 is CASSLLSTQYF. The CDR3 DNA is TGTGCCAGCAGTTTACTGTCGACCCAGTACTTC.

V and J are TRBV18 and TRBJ1-2, with a tentative D call TRBD1 (5 bases). The V and J ends lost 6 bases and 5 bases respectively, with 25 bases between them. Looked up from germline, CDR1 is KGHSH and CDR2 is LQKENI. The CDR3 has 17 amino acids. This chain's CDR3 is CASSLAGSQGIGYGYTF. CDR3 in DNA: TGTGCCAGCTCCCTCGCCGGGAGCCAGGGCATTGGGTATGGCTACACCTTC. The full variable domain, rest sourced from reference TRBV18 and TRBJ1-2, is NAGVMQNPRHLVRRRGQEARLRCSPMKGHSHVYWYRQLPEEGLKFMVYLQKENIIDESGMPKERFSAEFPKEGPSILRIQQVVRGDSAAYFCASSLAGSQGIGYGYTFGSGTRLTVV.

Only one count was recorded for this clone. V usage is TRBV7-9 and J usage is TRBJ1-5; no firm D call. Germline V gives CDR1 SEHNR, CDR2 FQNEAQ (reference sequence). Trimming stripped 4 bases from V and 4 bases from J, with 14 bases between. This CDR3 region has 15 residues. CDR3 region: CASSSSGPVNQPQHF. The DNA for the CDR3 is TGTGCCAGCAGCTCCAGCGGCCCAGTTAATCAGCCCCAGCATTTT. Full variable domain (rest looked up from reference TRBV7-9 and TRBJ1-5): DTGVSQNPRHKITKRGQNVTFRCDPISEHNRLYWYRQTLGQGPEFLTYFQNEAQLEKSRLLSDRFSAERPKGSFSTLEIQRTEQGDSAMYLCASSSSGPVNQPQHFGDGTRLSIL.

This clone was seen only a few times. The CDR3 DNA reads as TGTGCCAGCAGCTCATCCTTCGGGACTGTTTCCTACGAGCAGTACTTC. This sequence encodes CASSSSFGTVSYEQYF. The chain uses TRBV5-6 and TRBJ2-7, with D possibly matching TRBD2 (6 bases). The ends were cut back, 3 bases at V and 1 base at J, with 17 bases in the middle. From germline, CDR1 is SGHDT and CDR2 YYEEEE. CDR3 size: 16 residues.

The rearrangement uses TRBV7-3 and TRBJ2-2, with TRBD1 identical over 11 bases. CDR1 and CDR2 (germline): SGHTA, FQGTGA. The CDR3 consists of 14 residues. Trimming removed 5 bases from V and 7 bases from J; junction bases left unmatched: 3. CDR3 in amino acids: CASSGTGGVGELFF. CDR3 in DNA: TGTGCCAGCAGCGGGACAGGGGGAGTCGGGGAGCTGTTTTTT. The complete variable domain, with remaining parts taken from reference TRBV7-3 and TRBJ2-2, reads GAGVSQTPSNKVTEKGKYVELRCDPISGHTALYWYRQSLGQGPEFLIYFQGTGAADDSGLPNDRFFAVRPEGSVSTLKIQRTERGDSAVYLCASSGTGGVGELFFGEGSRLTVL.

This clone occurred a few times. V usage is TRBV11-3 and J usage is TRBJ1-6; D remains ambiguous. Germline CDR1 is SGHNT and CDR2 is YENEEA. There are 13 residues in the CDR3. V was cut by 5 bases and J by 11 bases, with 13 bases left in between. CDR3 sequence: CASSTAIGAPLHF. CDR3 in DNA: TGTGCCAGCAGCACGGCCATAGGAGCACCCCTCCACTTT. The full variable domain, rest sourced from reference TRBV11-3 and TRBJ1-6, is EAGVVQSPRYKIIEKKQPVAFWCNPISGHNTLYWYLQNLGQGPELLIRYENEEAVDDSQLPKDRFSAERLKGVDSTLKIQPAELGDSAVYLCASSTAIGAPLHFGNGTRLTVT.

The CDR3 protein is CASSEPGTGSTEAFF. As DNA, the CDR3 is TGTGCCAGCAGTGAGCCCGGGACAGGGAGCACTGAAGCTTTCTTT. The rearrangement uses TRBV25-1 and TRBJ1-1; 9 nucleotides align to TRBD1. Germline CDR1 MGHDK, CDR2 SYGVNS. The CDR3 sequence is 15 residues long. The J segment lost 4 bases and the V segment lost 3 bases, leaving 6 bases of the junction unmatched.

The rearrangement links TRBV2 to TRBJ1-1; D remains ambiguous. In germline, CDR1 is SNHLY, CDR2 FYNNEI. This CDR3 contains 12 residues. V was shortened by 7 bases and J by 4 bases, with 10 bases between the two germline ends. CDR3 protein: CASKQASTEAFF. The CDR3 nucleotides read TGTGCCAGCAAGCAGGCTTCCACTGAAGCTTTCTTT.

This chain connects TRBV7-2 to TRBJ1-1; 10 bases match TRBD1. Germline CDR1 reads SGHTA; CDR2 reads FQGNSA. Trimming removed 1 base from V and 8 bases from J; junction bases left unmatched: 4. The CDR3 runs 14 residues. CDR3 bases: TGTGCCAGCAGCTTAGGAGTGACAGGGGGCGAAGCTTTCTTT. This codes for CASSLGVTGGEAFF.

The CDR3 bases are TGTGCCAGTAGTATGGTCCAGGGGCCCTGCCACTTT. Translated, it gives CASSMVQGPCHF. V is TRBV19 and J is TRBJ1-6; D may be TRBD1 (6 bases). The V end lost 3 bases, the J end lost 18 bases, and 15 bases lay between the germline ends. The germline gives CDR1 LNHDA, CDR2 SQIVND (reference sequence). CDR3 size: 12 residues. The variable domain in full, completed from reference TRBV19 and TRBJ1-6, reads DGGITQSPKYLFRKEGQNVTLSCEQNLNHDAMYWYRQDPGQGLRLIYYSQIVNDFQKGDIAEGYSVSREKKESFPLTVTSAQKNPTAFYLCASSMVQGPCHFGNGTRLTVT.

The V gene is TRBV5-8, the J gene TRBJ1-2, with 7 bases lining up with TRBD1. The V segment lost 3 bases and the J segment 7 bases; nucleotides outside the gene matches: 6. Germline assignment: CDR1 SGHTS and CDR2 YDEGEE. The CDR3 runs to 13 residues. CDR3 in DNA: TGTGCCAGCAGCTATGGGCCAGGGGGTGGCTACACCTTC. Its translation is CASSYGPGGGYTF.

CDR3 bases: TGCGCCAGCAGCCGACAGGGGGACTACGAGCAGTACTTC. This codes for CASSRQGDYEQYF. This chain uses TRBV5-1 with TRBJ2-7, with 9 bases fitting TRBD1. CDR1 is SGHRS and CDR2 is YFSETQ in the germline V gene. J was trimmed by 3 bases and V by 4 bases; bases with no gene match: 2. The CDR3 has 13 residues.

This clone was seen a handful of times. The chain recombines TRBV6-1 with TRBJ1-1, with a weak D call TRBD1 (6 bases). The germline CDR1 and CDR2 sequences are MNHNS and SASEGT. The CDR3 spans 15 residues. The germline V and J ends were trimmed by 5 bases and 0 bases, with 13 bases remaining between them. CDR3 nucleotide sequence: TGTGCCAGCAGTCACGGACAGTTCATGAACACTGAAGCTTTCTTT. Protein sequence: CASSHGQFMNTEAFF.